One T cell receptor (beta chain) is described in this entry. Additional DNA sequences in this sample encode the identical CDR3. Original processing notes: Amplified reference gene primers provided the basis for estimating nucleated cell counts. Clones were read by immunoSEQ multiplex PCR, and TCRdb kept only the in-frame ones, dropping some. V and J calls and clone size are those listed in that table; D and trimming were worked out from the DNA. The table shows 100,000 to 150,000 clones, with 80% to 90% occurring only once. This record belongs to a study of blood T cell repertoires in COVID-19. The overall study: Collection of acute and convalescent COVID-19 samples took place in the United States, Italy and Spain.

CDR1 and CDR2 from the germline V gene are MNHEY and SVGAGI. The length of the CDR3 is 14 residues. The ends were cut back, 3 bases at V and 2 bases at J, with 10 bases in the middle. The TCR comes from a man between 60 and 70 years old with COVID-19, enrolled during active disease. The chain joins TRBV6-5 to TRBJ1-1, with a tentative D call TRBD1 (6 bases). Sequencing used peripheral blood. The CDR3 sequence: CASSYTGRNTEAFF. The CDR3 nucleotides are TGTGCCAGCAGTTATACAGGGAGAAACACTGAAGCTTTCTTT.